Shown below are 16 T cell receptor beta chains from a single sample sequenced in a study of T cell responses to AZD1222 COVID-19 vaccine. Here immunoSEQ multiplex PCR was the method, and the copy in TCRdb shows in-frame clones only, minus some. The table has approximately 90,000 clones, nearly 90% seen once. The sample here was peripheral blood, taken on day 0 of AZD1222 vaccination. These receptor sequences come from an adult in good health.

This clone was counted a single time. J is TRBJ1-2 and V is TRBV18; 8 nucleotides match TRBD1. The CDR3 length is 12 residues. Germline-derived CDR1 and CDR2 are KGHSH and LQKENI. V was pared by 4 bases and J by 7 bases, with 2 bases of the junction left unmatched. CDR3 protein: CASSQDRGGYTF. CDR3 nucleotide sequence: TGTGCCAGCTCACAAGACAGGGGTGGCTACACCTTC.

The J gene is TRBJ1-2, the V gene TRBV7-6; TRBD1 is a possible D gene (5 bases). V lost 2 bases and J lost 2, with 9 bases in between. The CDR3 runs to 14 residues. Germline CDR1 SGHVS, CDR2 FNYEAQ. The CDR3, as DNA: TGTGCCAGCAGCTTAACGCGGGGGAACTATGGCTACACCTTC. The encoded protein is CASSLTRGNYGYTF.

The chain combines TRBV13 with TRBJ2-3; maybe TRBD2 (6 bases). V dropped 4 bases and J dropped 2 bases, with 13 bases sitting between them. This CDR3 comprises 15 residues. Germline lookup yields CDR1 PRHDT and CDR2 FYEKMQ (reference sequence). The CDR3 DNA sequence: TGTGCCAGCAGCTCTGGCGGGACCTTCACAGATACGCAGTATTTT. Residues: CASSSGGTFTDTQYF.

This chain uses TRBV11-3 with TRBJ1-2; D may be TRBD1 (5 bases). Germline assignment: CDR1 SGHNT and CDR2 YENEEA. This CDR3 has 13 residues. Trimming removed 1 base from V and 7 bases from J, with 10 bases in between. CDR3 in amino acids: CASSLGGGSGYTF. The CDR3, as DNA: TGTGCCAGCAGCTTAGGTGGGGGTTCTGGCTACACCTTC.

The chain combines TRBV5-6 with TRBJ1-6; D might be TRBD1 (5 bases). CDR1 is SGHDT, CDR2 YYEEEE, per germline. The CDR3 spans 15 residues. V was cut by 3 bases and J by 9 bases, with 16 bases left in between. CDR3 sequence reads: CASSSMGTGISPLHF. Here the CDR3 DNA reads TGTGCCAGCAGCTCCATGGGGACGGGGATTTCACCCCTCCACTTT.

V usage is TRBV7-8 and J usage is TRBJ1-2; D is perhaps TRBD1 (5 bases). V was shortened by 5 bases and J by 8 bases, with 21 bases between the two germline ends. Per germline, CDR1 SGHVS and CDR2 FQNEAQ. The CDR3 is 15 residues long. This chain's CDR3 is CASSPRGQATGGYTF. The DNA for the CDR3 is TGTGCCAGCAGCCCAAGGGGTCAGGCCACCGGGGGCTACACCTTC.

This rearrangement joins TRBV12-3 or TRBV12-4 to TRBJ2-5; D might be TRBD1 or TRBD2, each matching 5 bases. This CDR3 is 13 amino acids long. Trimming cost V 6 bases and J 4 bases, with 12 bases left between them. The CDR3, as DNA: TGTGCCAGCAGCGGGGCTACGGCAGAGACCCAGTACTTC. Its protein product is CASSGATAETQYF.

The chain carries TRBV19 and TRBJ2-3; D may be TRBD2 (6 bases). Between the trimmed V and J ends, which lost 0 bases and 5 bases, there was a span of 15 bases. This CDR3 spans 16 amino acids. Looked up from germline, CDR1 is LNHDA and CDR2 is SQIVND (reference sequence). CDR3: CASSIDQGGVGDTQYF. The DNA for the CDR3 is TGTGCCAGTAGTATAGATCAAGGAGGGGTTGGAGATACGCAGTATTTT.

The V and J genes are TRBV9 and TRBJ1-3; possible D gene TRBD1, 5 bases. Trimming took 0 bases from V and 7 from J, leaving 5 bases between them. The V gene's germline CDR1 is SGDLS and CDR2 YYNGEE. The length of the CDR3 is 12 residues. The CDR3 region has the DNA TGTGCCAGCAGCGTAGGGGGGAACACCATATATTTT. It is translated as CASSVGGNTIYF.

The CDR3 DNA sequence: TGTGCCAGCTCACGGGTGGAGAACACTGAAGCTTTCTTT. It codes for CASSRVENTEAFF. V is TRBV18 and J is TRBJ1-1, with D unclear. This CDR3 has 13 amino acids. V lost 4 bases and J 1 base, leaving 7 bases between the germline ends. The V gene's germline CDR1 is KGHSH and CDR2 LQKENI.

This clone was recorded only once. The V and J genes are TRBV4-1 and TRBJ2-5; 9 bases fit TRBD1. The CDR3 extends over 13 amino acids. Germline V gene sequence: CDR1 MGHRA, CDR2 YSYEKL. V gave up 5 bases and J gave up 7 bases; unmatched junction bases: 5. The CDR3 DNA is TGCGCCAGCAGCTTGACAGGGGGGGGGACCCAGTACTTC. Its translation: CASSLTGGGTQYF.

The J gene is TRBJ1-2, the V gene TRBV7-2; no clear D gene. CDR1 is SGHTA and CDR2 is FQGNSA in the germline V gene. This CDR3 comprises 14 residues. V lost 7 bases to trimming and J lost 2 bases, with 14 bases between them. This CDR3 is CASIWGGSNYGYTF. For the CDR3, the DNA is TGTGCCAGCATTTGGGGTGGGTCAAACTATGGCTACACCTTC.

The rearrangement links TRBV6-5 to TRBJ2-1, with D possibly matching TRBD1 (6 bases). Germline V gene sequence: CDR1 MNHEY, CDR2 SVGAGI. V was pared by 9 bases and J by 0 bases, with 12 bases between. This CDR3 is built from 14 residues. The chain's CDR3 is CASRGTSSYNEQFF. The DNA of the CDR3 is TGTGCCAGTAGGGGGACAAGCTCCTACAATGAGCAGTTCTTC.

The V call is TRBV27, the J call TRBJ2-5, with no clear D. V was shortened by 0 bases and J by 5 bases, with 16 bases between the two germline ends. The germline CDR1 and CDR2 sequences are MNHEY and SMNVEV (reference sequence). This CDR3 has 16 amino acids. CDR3 nucleotides: TGTGCCAGCAGTTTATCGAATAGTTGGCCCTGGGAGACCCAGTACTTC. The encoded protein is CASSLSNSWPWETQYF.

The rearrangement uses TRBV3-1 (or the pseudogene TRBV3-2) and TRBJ2-2; a weak D match, TRBD1 (6 bases). CDR3 length equals 16 residues. Germline V lookup: CDR1 LGHDT, CDR2 YNNKEL (reference sequence). Deletions cut 0 bases from V and 5 bases from J, with 13 bases between. Here the CDR3 reads CASSQDNLRGTGELFF. The CDR3 nucleotides read TGTGCCAGCAGCCAAGATAATTTAAGGGGGACCGGGGAGCTGTTTTTT.

V is TRBV7-2 and J is TRBJ2-3, with D perhaps TRBD1 (6 bases). Germline V lookup: CDR1 SGHTA, CDR2 FQGNSA. V was clipped by 5 bases and J by 8 bases, with 20 bases between them. The CDR3 runs to 15 residues. The CDR3 region has the DNA TGTGCCAGCAGCAGGGACATCTTCGACCTGGCTACGCAGTATTTT. Encoded protein: CASSRDIFDLATQYF.